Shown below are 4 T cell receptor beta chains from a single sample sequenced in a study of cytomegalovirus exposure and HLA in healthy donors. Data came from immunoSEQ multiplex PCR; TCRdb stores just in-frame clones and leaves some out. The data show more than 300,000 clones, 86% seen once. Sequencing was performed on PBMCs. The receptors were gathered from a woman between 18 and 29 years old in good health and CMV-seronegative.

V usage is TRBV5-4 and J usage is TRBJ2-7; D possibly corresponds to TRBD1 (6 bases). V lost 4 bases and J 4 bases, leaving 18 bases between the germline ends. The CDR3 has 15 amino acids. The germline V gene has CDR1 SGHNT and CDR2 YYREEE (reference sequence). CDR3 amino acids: CASSTGQKEMYEQYF. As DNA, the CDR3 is TGTGCCAGCAGCACTGGACAGAAAGAGATGTACGAGCAGTACTTC.

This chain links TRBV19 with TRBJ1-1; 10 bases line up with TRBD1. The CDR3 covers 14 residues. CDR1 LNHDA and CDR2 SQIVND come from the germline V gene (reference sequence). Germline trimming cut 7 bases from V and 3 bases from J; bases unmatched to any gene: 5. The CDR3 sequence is CASKRTGGDTEAFF. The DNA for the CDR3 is TGTGCCAGTAAACGGACAGGGGGAGACACTGAAGCTTTCTTT.

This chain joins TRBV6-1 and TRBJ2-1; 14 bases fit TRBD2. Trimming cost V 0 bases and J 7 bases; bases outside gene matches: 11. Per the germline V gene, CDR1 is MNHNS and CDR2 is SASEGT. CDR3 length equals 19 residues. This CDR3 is CASSEAFYGLAGGGNEQFF. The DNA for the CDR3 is TGTGCCAGCAGTGAAGCGTTCTACGGACTAGCGGGGGGTGGGAATGAGCAGTTCTTC.

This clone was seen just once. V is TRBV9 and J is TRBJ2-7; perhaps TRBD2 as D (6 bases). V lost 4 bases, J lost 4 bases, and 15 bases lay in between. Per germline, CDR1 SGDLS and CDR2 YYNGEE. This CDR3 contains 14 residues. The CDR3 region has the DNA TGTGCCAGCAGCTTCCGGGACTCCCCTTACGAGCAGTACTTC. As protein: CASSFRDSPYEQYF.